These T cell receptor beta chains were read from a single sample in a study of CD8 T cells in ankylosing spondylitis. MiXCR was run by TCRdb on the 5' RACE reads, yielding one entry per CDR3 protein. The table records around 25,000 distinct CDR3 sequences, around 2.5% of them present only once. Material for sequencing was blood, either unsorted or a sorted T cell fraction (not recorded which). These receptors all stem from a female donor with ankylosing spondylitis or in good health (not recorded which). CDR3s include the opening cysteine and the closing phenylalanine or tryptophan. D genes are given only for firm matches. Clone size is not always given. Where it is, it says once, few, many or a class for expanded clones.

v_call: TRBV9; d_call: NA; j_call: TRBJ2-2; clone_size: many; cdr3_nt: TGTGCCAGCAGCGTAGGTCACGCCGTCACCGGGGAGCTGTTTTTT; cdr3_aa: CASSVGHAVTGELFF
v_call: TRBV9; d_call: NA; j_call: TRBJ2-3; clone_size: many; cdr3_nt: TGTGCCAGCAGCGTCCCTGACAGGGATACGCAGTATTTT; cdr3_aa: CASSVPDRDTQYF
v_call: TRBV9; d_call: NA; j_call: TRBJ2-3; clone_size: many; cdr3_nt: TGTGCCAGCAACTCTGACAGGATCACAGATACGCAGTATTTT; cdr3_aa: CASNSDRITDTQYF
v_call: TRBV9; d_call: NA; j_call: TRBJ2-7; clone_size: many; cdr3_nt: TGTGCCAGCAGCCCTCCGTACGTAGGGGGAACATCTACGCAGTACTTC; cdr3_aa: CASSPPYVGGTSTQYF
v_call: TRBV9; d_call: NA; j_call: TRBJ2-5; clone_size: many; cdr3_nt: TGTGCCAGCAGCGTAGCCCAACTGGCCACGAGAGAGACCCAGTACTTC; cdr3_aa: CASSVAQLATRETQYF
v_call: TRBV9; d_call: TRBD1; j_call: TRBJ2-1; clone_size: many; cdr3_nt: TGTGCCAGCAGCGTAGGGGACAGCTCCTACAATGAGCAGTTCTTC; cdr3_aa: CASSVGDSSYNEQFF
v_call: TRBV9; d_call: TRBD2; j_call: TRBJ2-3; clone_size: many; cdr3_nt: TGTGCCAGCAGCGTCGCCGGGACTAGCGGGGGGGCGACGCAGTATTTT; cdr3_aa: CASSVAGTSGGATQYF
v_call: TRBV9; d_call: TRBD2; j_call: TRBJ2-2; clone_size: many; cdr3_nt: TGTGCCAGCAGCGCTGGGGGGGGACTAAGTCCCGGGGAGCTGTTTTTT; cdr3_aa: CASSAGGGLSPGELFF
v_call: TRBV6-5; d_call: NA; j_call: TRBJ2-5; clone_size: few; cdr3_nt: TGTGCCAGCAGTTACTCTAGCGGCCTAGGGGAGACCCAGTACTTC; cdr3_aa: CASSYSSGLGETQYF
v_call: TRBV9; d_call: TRBD1; j_call: TRBJ2-7; clone_size: many; cdr3_nt: TGTGCCAGCAGCCTGGACAGGGGGCCAGGAGAGCAGTACTTC; cdr3_aa: CASSLDRGPGEQYF
v_call: TRBV9; d_call: TRBD1; j_call: TRBJ1-5; clone_size: many; cdr3_nt: TGTGCCAGCGGGGGGACAGGAAATCAGCCCCAGCATTTT; cdr3_aa: CASGGTGNQPQHF
v_call: TRBV21-1; d_call: NA; j_call: TRBJ1-1; clone_size: many; cdr3_nt: TGTGCCAGCAGGCCCGGGGACAGGAACACTGAAGCTTTCTTT; cdr3_aa: CASRPGDRNTEAFF
v_call: TRBV9; d_call: TRBD2; j_call: TRBJ2-3; clone_size: many; cdr3_nt: TGTGCCAGCAGCGTCGCACTAGCGGGGGGGGATACGCAGTATTTT; cdr3_aa: CASSVALAGGDTQYF
v_call: TRBV9; d_call: NA; j_call: TRBJ2-1; clone_size: many; cdr3_nt: TGTGCCAGCAGCCGAGCGGGCCCCGACAGGAATGAGCAGTTCTTC; cdr3_aa: CASSRAGPDRNEQFF
v_call: TRBV9; d_call: NA; j_call: TRBJ2-7; clone_size: many; cdr3_nt: TGTGCCAGCAGTCCCCACCGGGACATGACCTACGAGCAGTACTTC; cdr3_aa: CASSPHRDMTYEQYF
v_call: TRBV9; d_call: NA; j_call: TRBJ2-6; clone_size: many; cdr3_nt: TGTGCCAGCAGCGTATCGGGGTCTGGGGCCAACGTCCTGACTTTC; cdr3_aa: CASSVSGSGANVLTF
v_call: TRBV9; d_call: TRBD2; j_call: TRBJ2-1; clone_size: many; cdr3_nt: TGTGCCAGCAGCGCCGGACTAGCGGGGGACCCAGGTTTTGAGAATGAGCAGTTCTTC; cdr3_aa: CASSAGLAGDPGFENEQFF
v_call: TRBV9; d_call: TRBD1; j_call: TRBJ2-7; clone_size: many; cdr3_nt: TGTGCCAGCAGCCCGCGGGCAGGACAGGGTCTCTACGAGCAGTACTTC; cdr3_aa: CASSPRAGQGLYEQYF
v_call: TRBV9; d_call: NA; j_call: TRBJ2-3; clone_size: many; cdr3_nt: TGTGCCAGCAGCGTAGGAGCGACTAGTCGCACAGATACGCAGTATTTT; cdr3_aa: CASSVGATSRTDTQYF
v_call: TRBV9; d_call: NA; j_call: TRBJ2-4; clone_size: many; cdr3_nt: TGTGCCAGCAGCGTAGAGGGTGGGGCGGCGGGAAACATTCAGTACTTC; cdr3_aa: CASSVEGGAAGNIQYF
v_call: TRBV9; d_call: NA; j_call: TRBJ2-3; clone_size: many; cdr3_nt: TGTGCCAGCAGCGCTCAGGGTCTGAGGGGCTCAGATACGCAGTATTTT; cdr3_aa: CASSAQGLRGSDTQYF
v_call: TRBV9; d_call: NA; j_call: TRBJ2-1; clone_size: many; cdr3_nt: TGTGCCAGCTCCCAGATGGGCACCGACTACAATGAGCAGTTCTTC; cdr3_aa: CASSQMGTDYNEQFF
v_call: TRBV9; d_call: TRBD2; j_call: TRBJ2-1; clone_size: many; cdr3_nt: TGTGCCAGCAGCACCGGGACTAGCGCCCACAATGAGCAGTTCTTC; cdr3_aa: CASSTGTSAHNEQFF
v_call: TRBV9; d_call: NA; j_call: TRBJ2-7; clone_size: many; cdr3_nt: TGTGCCAGCAGCGTAGAACCCCAGGACTCCTACGAGCAGTACTTC; cdr3_aa: CASSVEPQDSYEQYF
v_call: TRBV9; d_call: NA; j_call: TRBJ1-2; clone_size: many; cdr3_nt: TGTGCCAGCAGCGTAGCTAAGGGGAGAACTATCTATGGCTACACCTTC; cdr3_aa: CASSVAKGRTIYGYTF
v_call: TRBV9; d_call: NA; j_call: TRBJ2-1; clone_size: many; cdr3_nt: TGTGCCAGCAGCGTACTCTCTAGGGCCTCCTACAATGAGCAGTTCTTC; cdr3_aa: CASSVLSRASYNEQFF
v_call: TRBV9; d_call: NA; j_call: TRBJ2-1; clone_size: many; cdr3_nt: TGTGCCAGCAGCGGAACGCTCCCCCTCGGGGGTGAGCAGTTCTTC; cdr3_aa: CASSGTLPLGGEQFF
v_call: TRBV9; d_call: NA; j_call: TRBJ1-6; clone_size: many; cdr3_nt: TGTGCCAGCAGTGAGGATCACGTTTCACCCCTCCACTTT; cdr3_aa: CASSEDHVSPLHF
v_call: TRBV9; d_call: NA; j_call: TRBJ2-1; clone_size: many; cdr3_nt: TGTGCCAGCAGCGTCCAGGTAGACAATGAGCAGTTCTTC; cdr3_aa: CASSVQVDNEQFF
v_call: TRBV9; d_call: TRBD2; j_call: TRBJ2-2; clone_size: many; cdr3_nt: TGTGCCAGCAGCGTAGGTCCTAGCGGGGCGAACACCGGGGAGCTGTTTTTT; cdr3_aa: CASSVGPSGANTGELFF
v_call: TRBV9; d_call: NA; j_call: TRBJ2-3; clone_size: many; cdr3_nt: TGTGCCAGCAGCGTCGAAACGGGGGGCATAGATACGCAGTATTTT; cdr3_aa: CASSVETGGIDTQYF
v_call: TRBV9; d_call: TRBD2; j_call: TRBJ2-1; clone_size: many; cdr3_nt: TGTGCCAGCAGCGCCCGGACTAGCGGGAGTTTCCATGAGCAGTTCTTC; cdr3_aa: CASSARTSGSFHEQFF
v_call: TRBV9; d_call: TRBD2; j_call: TRBJ2-7; clone_size: many; cdr3_nt: TGTGCCAGCAGCGTAGGTCCCCTACTAGCGTATTACGAGCAGTACTTC; cdr3_aa: CASSVGPLLAYYEQYF
v_call: TRBV9; d_call: TRBD1; j_call: TRBJ1-1; clone_size: NA; cdr3_nt: TGTGCCAGCATCGTAGACCCGGGACAGGAGACTGAAGCTTTCTTT; cdr3_aa: CASIVDPGQETEAFF
v_call: TRBV9; d_call: TRBD2; j_call: TRBJ2-7; clone_size: many; cdr3_nt: TGTGCCAGCAGCGGTCACGGGACTAGCGGGTACGAGCAGTACTTC; cdr3_aa: CASSGHGTSGYEQYF
v_call: TRBV9; d_call: NA; j_call: TRBJ2-5; clone_size: many; cdr3_nt: TGTGCCAGCAGCGTAGGGTTAGCCCAAGAGACCCAGTACTTC; cdr3_aa: CASSVGLAQETQYF
v_call: TRBV9; d_call: NA; j_call: TRBJ1-2; clone_size: many; cdr3_nt: TGTGCCAGCAGCGTAGAAAAAATCCGTAACTATGGCTACACCTTC; cdr3_aa: CASSVEKIRNYGYTF
v_call: TRBV9; d_call: NA; j_call: TRBJ2-3; clone_size: few; cdr3_nt: TGTGCCAGCAGCGTAGCGTGGAGTGAGGTAGATACGCAGTATTTT; cdr3_aa: CASSVAWSEVDTQYF
v_call: TRBV9; d_call: TRBD2; j_call: TRBJ2-1; clone_size: many; cdr3_nt: TGTGCCAGCAGCGTCGCCGGGACTAGCGGGGGTGAAAGCTCCTACAATGAGCAGTTCTTC; cdr3_aa: CASSVAGTSGGESSYNEQFF
v_call: TRBV9; d_call: NA; j_call: TRBJ1-1; clone_size: many; cdr3_nt: TGTGCCAGCAGCGTAGGGTCCGTCATGAACACTGAAGCTTTCTTT; cdr3_aa: CASSVGSVMNTEAFF
v_call: TRBV9; d_call: NA; j_call: TRBJ1-2; clone_size: many; cdr3_nt: TGTGCCAGCAGACCTGACAGGTCAGGTGGCTACACCTTC; cdr3_aa: CASRPDRSGGYTF
v_call: TRBV9; d_call: NA; j_call: TRBJ1-2; clone_size: many; cdr3_nt: TGTGCCAGCAGCGTAGAAGGGCAGGGCAACTATGGCTACACCTTC; cdr3_aa: CASSVEGQGNYGYTF
v_call: TRBV9; d_call: TRBD2; j_call: TRBJ2-2; clone_size: medium-sized; cdr3_nt: TGTGCCAGCAGCACACCACTAGCGGGGAACACCGGGGAGCTGTTTTTT; cdr3_aa: CASSTPLAGNTGELFF
v_call: TRBV9; d_call: NA; j_call: TRBJ2-5; clone_size: many; cdr3_nt: TGTGCCAGCAGTGTCGGCGGGAAGGGGCAAGAGACCCAGTACTTC; cdr3_aa: CASSVGGKGQETQYF
v_call: TRBV6-5; d_call: TRBD2; j_call: TRBJ2-7; clone_size: many; cdr3_nt: TGTGCGTTGGCTAGCGGGAGTTACGAGCAGTACTTC; cdr3_aa: CALASGSYEQYF
v_call: TRBV9; d_call: NA; j_call: TRBJ2-2; clone_size: many; cdr3_nt: TGTGCCAGCAGCGCTGCGGGGAGCGTAAACACCGGGGAGCTGTTTTTT; cdr3_aa: CASSAAGSVNTGELFF
v_call: TRBV9; d_call: NA; j_call: TRBJ2-5; clone_size: many; cdr3_nt: TGTGCCAGCAGCGCCTCCCTGAGAGAGACCCAGTACTTC; cdr3_aa: CASSASLRETQYF
v_call: TRBV9; d_call: NA; j_call: TRBJ2-2; clone_size: many; cdr3_nt: TGTGCCAGCAGCCCCAACGGCGCGAACACCGGGGAGCTGTTTTTT; cdr3_aa: CASSPNGANTGELFF
v_call: TRBV9; d_call: TRBD2; j_call: TRBJ2-1; clone_size: many; cdr3_nt: TGTGCCAGCAGCGTGGGGACTAGCGTCACTAATGAGCAGTTCTTC; cdr3_aa: CASSVGTSVTNEQFF
v_call: TRBV9; d_call: NA; j_call: TRBJ2-3; clone_size: many; cdr3_nt: TGTGCCAGCAGCGTACGAGGGGACCCGACCACAGATACGCAGTATTTT; cdr3_aa: CASSVRGDPTTDTQYF
v_call: TRBV9; d_call: NA; j_call: TRBJ2-2; clone_size: many; cdr3_nt: TGTGCCAGCAGCGTCCCCACAGGGTTAGGTTCCACCGGGGAGCTGTTTTTT; cdr3_aa: CASSVPTGLGSTGELFF
v_call: TRBV9; d_call: NA; j_call: TRBJ2-1; clone_size: many; cdr3_nt: TGTGCCAGCAGCGCTAGCGCCCTGAGTGGCAATGAGCAGTTCTTC; cdr3_aa: CASSASALSGNEQFF
v_call: TRBV9; d_call: NA; j_call: TRBJ2-3; clone_size: many; cdr3_nt: TGTGCCAGCAGCGCCCTGGGACTCAAGCCAGATACGCAGTATTTT; cdr3_aa: CASSALGLKPDTQYF
v_call: TRBV9; d_call: TRBD2; j_call: TRBJ2-2; clone_size: many; cdr3_nt: TGTGCCAGCAGCCCCCGGGGACTAGCTAAGAGCACCGGGGAGCTGTTTTTT; cdr3_aa: CASSPRGLAKSTGELFF
v_call: TRBV9; d_call: NA; j_call: TRBJ2-2; clone_size: many; cdr3_nt: TGTGCCAGCAGACCCACCAACCTCAACACCGGGGAGCTGTTTTTT; cdr3_aa: CASRPTNLNTGELFF
v_call: TRBV9; d_call: NA; j_call: TRBJ1-3; clone_size: many; cdr3_nt: TGTGCCAGCAGCGTAGCTGGGGACAACATCTCTGGAAACACCATATATTTT; cdr3_aa: CASSVAGDNISGNTIYF